This T cell receptor (beta chain) was sequenced for a study of blood T cell repertoires in COVID-19 (TCRdb year 2020). Background on the whole study: Samples from collaborators originated in the United States, Italy and Spain and spanned both the acute and convalescent phases of COVID-19. The prospective study material was composed of cDNA or gDNA derived from T cells, B-cell-depleted T cells, or PBMCs. Deeply sampled blood TCRbeta repertoires from subjects exposed to, actively infected with, or recovered from COVID-19 were included in the dataset. The repertoires were released in a freely available public database intended as a resource for research on the immune response to SARS-CoV-2. Samples were obtained from the ongoing ImmuneRACE study (first 160 participants) and from about 1,300 subjects provided by 6 global collaborators. Nearly every sample came with metadata listing a de-identified subject ID, COVID-19 status, age in years and sex. Where HLA class I and class II types were available, the types were taken from metadata supplied by the sample provider, not from assay-based typing.

TCRbeta CDR3 regions were amplified from genomic DNA using the immunoSEQ Assay, a bias-controlled multiplex PCR. As for how the authors treated the data: The number of nucleated cells in each sample was estimated from the amplification of reference gene primers within the assay. To quantify the absolute abundance of each unique TCRbeta CDR3 rearrangement, sequence reads were collapsed and filtered. For each sample, productive Simpson clonality was calculated as the square root of Simpson's diversity index across productive rearrangements. In its TCRdb copy, this immuneACCESS table keeps in-frame sequences only and misses some clones. Where compared with another copy, unresolved V genes explain less than half of these, and the others have no known cause. The V and J calls and clone size were taken over from that table, and D and trimming were inferred from the DNA. The sample table shows more than 200,000 clones, and around 84% are seen once. The biggest ten clones account for less than 5% of the sample.

Each collaborating institution followed its own protocols to collect whole blood in K2EDTA tubes. For TCRbeta analysis, collaborators shipped samples as frozen whole blood, isolated PBMCs, or DNA extracted from either of those sample types. Regarding this clone: Its antigen has not been determined. Base qualities are not provided; no much larger clone lies one nucleotide away.

On the study overall, not on this receptor specifically: The quantity of clinical and demographic metadata differed by source and by participant and was supplied without curation.

The sequencing sample was made of peripheral blood. The clonotype was recovered from a man aged 60 to 69 with acute or convalescent COVID-19.

CDR3 sequence: CASSEHSGTSGAEQFF. The DNA reads as follows: TGCGCCAGCAGTGAACACTCCGGGACTAGCGGGGCCGAGCAGTTCTTC. The chain is encoded by TRBV10-2 joined to TRBJ2-1, with 13 bases in between that match TRBD2. Via the germline V gene, CDR1 is WSHSY and CDR2 SAAADI. Including cysteine and phenylalanine, the CDR3 has 16 amino acids. The sequence is cut down to CDR3 DNA, 48 bases in frame from base 1. Germline trimming: 3 bases from V, 10 bases from J; junction bases outside gene matches: 9.